The 13 T cell receptor beta chains presented below share a single source sample, sequenced in a study of blood T cell repertoires in COVID-19. This table comes from immunoSEQ multiplex PCR, and its TCRdb copy is limited to in-frame clones, with some not included. The sample holds around 130,000 clones, about 88% seen once. Sequenced material: peripheral blood. These receptors all come from an elderly woman with acute or convalescent COVID-19.

The chain employs TRBV18 and TRBJ1-2, with 11 bases fitting TRBD1. The CDR3 contains 14 residues. Trimming cost V 3 bases and J 6 bases; bases outside gene matches: 3. Germline V gene lookup returns CDR1 KGHSH and CDR2 LQKENI. The DNA for the CDR3 is TGTGCCAGCTCACCGGGACAGGGGGAAGATGGCTACACCTTC. This gives the protein CASSPGQGEDGYTF.

J is TRBJ2-3 and V is TRBV7-9, with 10 bases lining up with TRBD1. The CDR3 has 15 residues. The trim removed 5 bases at V and 3 bases at J, leaving 5 bases unmatched. CDR1 is SEHNR and CDR2 is FQNEAQ in the germline V gene (reference sequence). The DNA of the CDR3 is TGTGCCAGCAGCCTGGACAGGGGGATTACAGATACGCAGTATTTT. Its translation is CASSLDRGITDTQYF.

The V call is TRBV19, the J call TRBJ2-6, with D perhaps TRBD1 (6 bases). Germline CDR1 is LNHDA and CDR2 is SQIVND (reference sequence). The CDR3 is 20 residues long. V was trimmed by 8 bases and J by 2 bases, leaving 28 bases between them. The CDR3 bases are TGTGCCAGTTGGGGGCCGGGACCCTTCTTTTTGGCTCCTGGGGCCAACGTCCTGACTTTC. This sequence encodes CASWGPGPFFLAPGANVLTF. Full variable domain (rest looked up from reference TRBV19 and TRBJ2-6): DGGITQSPKYLFRKEGQNVTLSCEQNLNHDAMYWYRQDPGQGLRLIYYSQIVNDFQKGDIAEGYSVSREKKESFPLTVTSAQKNPTAFYLCASWGPGPFFLAPGANVLTFGAGSRLTVL.

The V and J genes are TRBV30 and TRBJ1-6, with a weak D call TRBD1 (5 bases). With 3 bases removed from V and 7 bases from J, the gap between germline ends came to 16 bases. CDR1 and CDR2 from the germline V gene are GTSNPN and SVGIG (reference sequence). This CDR3 is built from 15 residues. DNA of the CDR3: TGTGCCTGGAGAAAACAGGTTACCGGCAATTCACCCCTCCACTTT. Its translation is CAWRKQVTGNSPLHF.

In its sample, this clone was seen a few times. The V and J genes are TRBV29-1 and TRBJ1-4, with TRBD1 matching 7 bases. From germline, CDR1 is SQVTM and CDR2 ANQGSEA. The CDR3 extends over 12 amino acids. Germline trimming cut 4 bases from V and 7 bases from J; bases unmatched to any gene: 3. CDR3 sequence reads: CSVGQGSEKLFF. The CDR3 bases are TGCAGCGTTGGACAGGGTTCTGAAAAACTGTTTTTT.

The rearrangement links TRBV11-2 to TRBJ2-5; TRBD1 is a possible D gene (6 bases). This CDR3 comprises 14 residues. Trimming took off 8 bases at V and 9 bases at J, with 22 bases between the two ends. CDR1 and CDR2 (germline): SGHAT, FQNNGV. CDR3 in amino acids: CASGTGSSVSAQYF. The CDR3 DNA reads as TGTGCCAGCGGCACAGGGTCGTCCGTGTCGGCCCAGTACTTC.

V is TRBV21-1 and J is TRBJ2-7; TRBD2, as called in the table, went unchecked against the DNA. TRBV21-1 counts as a pseudogene. The CDR3 length is 15 residues. CDR3 DNA: TGTGCCAGCAACCAAGAGGCAGCGAACCCCTACGAGCAGTACTTC. Its protein is CASNQEAANPYEQYF.

This rearrangement joins TRBV30 to TRBJ2-7; D may be TRBD2 (5 bases). Between the trimmed V and J ends, which lost 1 base and 7 bases, there was a span of 17 bases. The CDR3 consists of 14 residues. In germline, CDR1 is GTSNPN, CDR2 SVGIG (reference sequence). The CDR3 nucleotides read TGTGCCTGGAGTGCTGGCAGGACCTCGGGAGAGCAGTACTTC. It yields the protein CAWSAGRTSGEQYF.

The rearrangement joins TRBV18 to TRBJ2-3; 7 bases align to TRBD1. Germline loops: CDR1 KGHSH, CDR2 LQKENI. This CDR3 has 17 residues. The junction had 11 bases not matched to a gene; V was cut back by 4 bases and J by 1 base. This CDR3 is CASSLRLGDSGTDTQYF. The CDR3 DNA reads TGTGCCAGCTCACTACGGCTGGGGGACAGTGGCACAGATACGCAGTATTTT.

The chain recombines TRBV30 with TRBJ1-2, with D maybe TRBD1 (6 bases). This CDR3 is built from 14 residues. CDR1 GTSNPN and CDR2 SVGIG come from the germline V gene (reference sequence). Trimming stripped 1 base from V and 4 bases from J, with 13 bases between. CDR3 sequence: CAWSDPPGVYGYTF. The DNA of the CDR3 is TGTGCCTGGAGTGACCCCCCAGGGGTCTATGGCTACACCTTC.

This clone was observed at least ten times. The V gene is TRBV6-4, the J gene TRBJ2-1; TRBD2 matches at 10 bases. In germline, CDR1 is MRHNA, CDR2 SNTAGT. CDR3 size: 15 residues. Trimming at V came to 0 bases and at J to 5 bases, leaving 1 base not matched to a gene. CDR3 in DNA: TGTGCCAGCAGTGACTCAGCGGGGGGGCACAATGAGCAGTTCTTC. Translating it yields CASSDSAGGHNEQFF.

This chain links TRBV20-1 with TRBJ1-1; D uncertain. The CDR3 is made up of 10 amino acids. Germline CDR1 and CDR2: DFQATT and SNEGSKA (reference sequence). V was trimmed by 7 bases and J by 4 bases, leaving 7 bases between them. In DNA form, the CDR3 reads TGCAGTGTTCGGGGCACTGAAGCTTTCTTT. Translation gives CSVRGTEAFF.

The chain is built from TRBV27 and TRBJ1-6; TRBD1 agrees at 8 bases. The CDR3 totals 15 residues. With 5 bases clipped from V and 8 bases from J, the junction kept 8 bases outside the gene matches. Germline V lookup: CDR1 MNHEY, CDR2 SMNVEV (reference sequence). CDR3 sequence reads: CASSLRGLHDSPLHF. The CDR3 region has the DNA TGTGCCAGCAGTCTCAGGGGGCTTCACGATTCACCCCTCCACTTT.